The 23 T cell receptor beta chains below were found in one sample sequenced in a study of siplizumab effects on memory and regulatory T cells. The protocol was immunoSEQ multiplex PCR, while the TCRdb copy is restricted to in-frame clones and leaves out a portion. Of 98,000 or so clones in the sample, 85% to 95% are singletons; the top ten hold 0.62%. The sequenced sample was Tregs sorted from blood. The receptors here all came from a human donor in good health.

The rearrangement joins TRBV10-3 to TRBJ1-2; weak D call: TRBD1 (6 bases). The ends were cut back, 2 bases at V and 10 bases at J, with 14 bases in the middle. The CDR3 has 13 amino acids. The germline V gene has CDR1 ENHRY and CDR2 SYGVKD. Here the CDR3 reads CAISEGATGHYTF. For the CDR3, the DNA is TGTGCCATCAGTGAGGGGGCTACAGGGCACTACACCTTC.

The V gene is TRBV6-6, the J gene TRBJ2-7, with D possibly matching TRBD1 (6 bases). Germline lookup yields CDR1 MNHNY and CDR2 SVGAGI (reference sequence). The CDR3 is 13 residues long. Trimming removed 3 bases at V and 4 bases at J, with 10 bases between. The CDR3 is CASSYTGWYEQYF. Written as DNA, the CDR3 is TGTGCCAGCAGTTATACAGGGTGGTACGAGCAGTACTTC.

The chain carries TRBV5-1 and TRBJ1-1; D is unclear. Between the trimmed V and J ends, which lost 4 bases and 11 bases, there was a span of 15 bases. Germline CDR1 reads SGHRS; CDR2 reads YFSETQ. The CDR3 extends over 12 amino acids. This chain's CDR3 is CASSEGREGAFF. The CDR3 coding sequence is TGCGCCAGCAGCGAGGGCCGGGAAGGGGCTTTCTTT.

This chain uses TRBV7-2 with TRBJ2-5; D may be TRBD2 (5 bases). This CDR3 region has 13 residues. In germline, CDR1 is SGHTA, CDR2 FQGNSA. The V end lost 5 bases, the J end lost 5 bases, and 12 bases lay between the germline ends. CDR3 amino acids: CASSPRVAETQYF. The CDR3 DNA follows: TGTGCCAGCAGCCCTCGGGTAGCGGAGACCCAGTACTTC.

The chain joins TRBV11-3 to TRBJ2-1; 7 bases align to TRBD2. Unmatched junction bases numbered 5, after V lost 6 bases and J lost 3 bases. Germline lookup yields CDR1 SGHNT and CDR2 YENEEA. This CDR3 spans 14 amino acids. CDR3: CASRGGYNYNEQFF. CDR3 in DNA: TGTGCCAGCAGGGGGGGGTACAACTACAATGAGCAGTTCTTC.

The chain links TRBV4-3 to TRBJ1-2; D remains ambiguous. The germline gives CDR1 LGHNA, CDR2 YSLEER. V shed 0 bases and J shed 7 bases, with 12 bases lying between them. CDR3 length: 14 amino acids. CDR3: CASSQDRGWGGYTF. The CDR3 coding sequence is TGCGCCAGCAGCCAAGATCGAGGGTGGGGTGGCTACACCTTC.

This chain joins TRBV6-1 and TRBJ2-6; possible D gene TRBD1, 5 bases. Germline CDR1 and CDR2: MNHNS and SASEGT. This CDR3 is built from 17 residues. Between the trimmed V and J ends, which lost 6 bases and 3 bases, there was a span of 18 bases. The CDR3 DNA is TGTGCCAGCAGAGAATCCCAGGGAATAGTTGGGGCCAACGTCCTGACTTTC. This encodes CASRESQGIVGANVLTF.

The chain recombines TRBV7-9 with TRBJ2-3, with D possibly being TRBD1 or TRBD2 (6 bases each). This CDR3 spans 15 amino acids. Between the trimmed V and J ends, which lost 1 base and 6 bases, there was a span of 14 bases. Germline V gene data show CDR1 as SEHNR and CDR2 as FQNEAQ (reference sequence). CDR3 in DNA: TGTGCCAGCAGCTTAGTGCGAGGGGGGCAGGATACGCAGTATTTT. This encodes CASSLVRGGQDTQYF.

This rearrangement joins TRBV19 to TRBJ1-5; the D gene is possibly TRBD1 (6 bases). The CDR3 spans 15 residues. V dropped 6 bases and J dropped 5 bases, with 17 bases sitting between them. Germline V gene sequence: CDR1 LNHDA, CDR2 SQIVND (reference sequence). The CDR3 DNA reads as TGTGCCAGTAGGTACACGACAGGCTCCCATCAGCCCCAGCATTTT. As protein: CASRYTTGSHQPQHF.

V is TRBV5-1 and J is TRBJ2-2, with D hard to call. V shed 0 bases and J shed 2 bases, with 11 bases lying between them. CDR3 length equals 16 residues. CDR1 is SGHRS, CDR2 YFSETQ, per germline. The CDR3 nucleotides read TGCGCCAGCAGCTTGGAGGTAGCCACAAACACCGGGGAGCTGTTTTTT. Its protein is CASSLEVATNTGELFF.

The chain uses TRBV19 and TRBJ2-1; TRBD2 matches at 8 bases. Germline V gene data show CDR1 as LNHDA and CDR2 as SQIVND (reference sequence). With V trimmed by 2 bases and J by 0 bases, 6 bases remained unmatched. The CDR3 is 17 residues long. CDR3 nucleotides: TGTGCCAGTAGTATAAACCCCAGCGGGAGCTCCTACAATGAGCAGTTCTTC. This translates into CASSINPSGSSYNEQFF.

The chain has TRBV7-9 and TRBJ1-1; no firm D call. The germline CDR1 and CDR2 sequences are SEHNR and FQNEAQ (reference sequence). Trimming left V 1 base short and J 8 bases short, with 5 bases between. CDR3 length: 11 amino acids. Written as DNA, the CDR3 is TGTGCCAGCAGCTTAGTATCCGAAGCTTTCTTT. Its protein is CASSLVSEAFF.

V usage is TRBV2 and J usage is TRBJ2-7, with D possibly matching TRBD1 (6 bases). Germline values: CDR1 SNHLY, CDR2 FYNNEI. The CDR3 consists of 13 residues. The ends were cut back, 7 bases at V and 6 bases at J, with 16 bases in the middle. The CDR3 DNA reads TGTGCCAGCACCGGGCAGGGGTTTACCGAGCAGTACTTC. Its protein is CASTGQGFTEQYF.

The chain uses TRBV7-2 and TRBJ1-3; maybe TRBD1 (6 bases). Germline values: CDR1 SGHTA, CDR2 FQGNSA. V gave up 1 base and J gave up 0 bases, with 19 bases separating them. This CDR3 is 19 amino acids long. The chain's CDR3 is CASSLESIRGQTSGNTIYF. The DNA of the CDR3 is TGTGCCAGCAGCTTAGAGTCGATTCGGGGACAAACCTCTGGAAACACCATATATTTT. The full variable domain, in which reference TRBV7-2 and TRBJ1-3 provide the parts outside the CDR3, is GAGVSQSPSNKVTEKGKDVELRCDPISGHTALYWYRQSLGQGLEFLIYFQGNSAPDKSGLPSDRFSAERTGGSVSTLTIQRTQQEDSAVYLCASSLESIRGQTSGNTIYFGEGSWLTVV.

V gene TRBV21-1 combines with J gene TRBJ1-1. TRBV21-1 constitutes a pseudogene. CDR3 size: 14 residues. This chain's CDR3 is CASSKVGGMTEAFF. In DNA, the CDR3 is TGTGCCAGCAGCAAAGTAGGTGGAATGACTGAAGCTTTCTTT.

This clone appeared a single time. V gene TRBV5-1 combines with J gene TRBJ2-4; 9 bases align to TRBD2. Germline CDR1 SGHRS, CDR2 YFSETQ. This CDR3 comprises 17 residues. V was pared by 0 bases and J by 7 bases, with 11 bases of the junction left unmatched. The CDR3 region has the DNA TGCGCCAGCAGCTTGGTTGGAGCGGGAGGCTTCGGGAACATTCAGTACTTC. The encoded protein is CASSLVGAGGFGNIQYF.

CDR3 in DNA: TGTGCCAGCTTTCCCGGGAGCGCTGGAAACACCATATATTTT. Residues: CASFPGSAGNTIYF. The genes are TRBV6-6 and TRBJ1-3; D is unresolved. V was clipped by 8 bases and J by 2 bases, with 13 bases between them. CDR3 length equals 14 residues. CDR1 is MNHNY and CDR2 is SVGAGI in the germline V gene (reference sequence).

The J gene is TRBJ2-1, the V gene TRBV7-3, with 7 bases aligning to TRBD2. Trimming cost V 1 base and J 2 bases; bases outside gene matches: 2. Germline CDR1 is SGHTA and CDR2 is FQGTGA. CDR3 size: 15 residues. CDR3: CASSLNSGPYNEQFF. CDR3 sequence (DNA): TGTGCCAGCAGCTTAAATAGCGGGCCCTACAATGAGCAGTTCTTC.

V gene TRBV30 combines with J gene TRBJ1-6; TRBD1 aligns across 9 bases. The CDR3 contains 14 residues. With 4 bases clipped from V and 9 bases from J, the junction kept 7 bases outside the gene matches. Germline V gene lookup returns CDR1 GTSNPN and CDR2 SVGIG (reference sequence). The CDR3 DNA sequence: TGTGCCTGGACTACGGGACAGGGAAGTTCACCCCTCCACTTT. Its protein product is CAWTTGQGSSPLHF.

The chain uses TRBV7-2 and TRBJ2-2; no clear D gene. CDR3 length: 13 residues. Between the trimmed V and J ends, which lost 1 base and 4 bases, there was a span of 4 bases. Germline values: CDR1 SGHTA, CDR2 FQGNSA. The CDR3 loop reads CASSLVATGELFF. DNA for the CDR3: TGTGCCAGCAGCTTAGTCGCCACCGGGGAGCTGTTTTTT.

The genes are TRBV5-1 and TRBJ2-3; D unresolved. V gave up 2 bases and J gave up 5 bases, with 12 bases separating them. Germline lookup yields CDR1 SGHRS and CDR2 YFSETQ. The CDR3 is made up of 14 amino acids. The CDR3 loop reads CASSFTSRLDTQYF. In DNA, the CDR3 is TGCGCCAGCAGCTTTACTTCTAGATTAGATACGCAGTATTTT.

The CDR3 region has the DNA TGTGCCAGCAGCGTATCAGCTAGCGGGGGGGCCACCGGGGAGCTGTTTTTT. Encoded protein: CASSVSASGGATGELFF. The J gene is TRBJ2-2, the V gene TRBV9; 12 nucleotides align to TRBD2. The V segment lost 1 base and the J segment 4 bases; nucleotides outside the gene matches: 5. The CDR3 has 17 residues. CDR1 and CDR2 from the germline V gene are SGDLS and YYNGEE.

This clone was recorded only once. The rearrangement links TRBV30 to TRBJ2-7, with D possibly TRBD1 on 6 matching bases. Germline lookup yields CDR1 GTSNPN and CDR2 SVGIG (reference sequence). V was trimmed by 0 bases and J by 3 bases, leaving 15 bases between them. The CDR3 extends over 15 amino acids. CDR3 region: CAWSVGTLGIYEQYF. The CDR3 coding sequence is TGTGCCTGGAGTGTAGGGACACTGGGAATCTACGAGCAGTACTTC.